This T cell receptor beta chain was documented in a study of T cell responses to AZD1222 COVID-19 vaccine. Study-wide results and caveats: Seropositive at baseline were only 5 or 6 AZD1222 recipients. Clonal diversity may have been underestimated in mostly white British donors. In the spike-specific TCR repertoire, nearly half reportedly target unmutated variant regions.

This table comes from immunoSEQ multiplex PCR, and its TCRdb copy is limited to in-frame clones, with some not included. The sample lists approximately 110,000 clones; about 90% were seen once. About this clone: Its specificity is unknown.

The germline CDR1 and CDR2 sequences are KGHSH and LQKENI. CDR3 length: 15 amino acids. With V trimmed by 3 bases and J by 6 bases, 5 bases remained unmatched. The gene calls are TRBV18 and TRBJ1-6, with 7 bases fitting TRBD1. The material was peripheral blood, obtained on day 0 of AZD1222 vaccination. The TCR sequence derives from an adult in good health. DNA of the CDR3: TGTGCCAGCTCACCGATCCGGGACAGTAATTCACCCCTCCACTTT. Its protein product is CASSPIRDSNSPLHF.